The source of this T cell receptor (beta chain) is a study of tissue T cells after allogeneic stem cell transplantation. V was pared by 4 bases and J by 6 bases, with 6 bases of the junction left unmatched. The CDR3 is 15 residues long. Germline loops: CDR1 MSHET, CDR2 SYDVDS. Time point indicated: mouse harvest day 14 after allogeneic transplant. Tail vein injection delivered 10^7 T-cell-depleted bone marrow cells and 10^6 splenic CD5+ T cells. TCRdb's table, derived via immunoSEQ multiplex PCR, lists solely in-frame clones and lacks some. This table holds about 4,600 clones, approximately 49% found once. This clone was counted once. The germline and genes are mouse ones. Coverage ceases 1 residue before the CDR3 finishes, and the germline J gene fills in the end.

V usage is TRBV29 and J usage is TRBJ2-3; 11 nucleotides match TRBD2. What was sequenced was lymph node tissue. This TCR derives from a female BALB/c mouse given C57BL/6 T cells with graft-versus-host disease after an allogeneic hematopoietic cell transplant. The CDR3 loop is CASSSHWGGSETLYF. Incomplete CDR3 DNA: TGTGCTAGCAGTTCACACTGGGGGGGCTCCGAAACGCTGTAT.